These 14 T cell receptor beta chains were all obtained from the same sample, sequenced in a study of breast tumors, draining lymph nodes, adjacent tissues. Samples came from axillary lymph nodes draining the breast cancer. One entry per CDR3 protein results from TCRdb running MiXCR on the multiplex PCR reads. Of about 200,000 distinct CDR3 sequences listed, 31% are singletons. The sample taken for sequencing was axillary lymph node tissue. These TCRs come from a female donor with breast cancer. Some clones in this sample may be carry-over from other donors' samples.

This clonotype came up a few times. This may be a read error, as it is one base from a much larger clone. V gene TRBV6-6 combines with J gene TRBJ1-2; 7 nucleotides agree with TRBD1. The CDR3 sequence is 15 residues long. Trimming removed 6 bases from V and 0 bases from J; junction bases left unmatched: 7. Germline V gene data show CDR1 as MNHNY and CDR2 as SVGAGI (reference sequence). As DNA, the CDR3 is TGTGCCAGCAGACTCCCGGGACAGTCTAACTATGGCTACACCTTC. Its protein product is CASRLPGQSNYGYTF.

The sample holds one count of this clonotype. CDR3 sequence (DNA): TGTGCCAGCAGCTTGTTTGGGTCTGAAGCTTTCTTT. This gives the protein CASSLFGSEAFF. The V and J genes are TRBV5-4 and TRBJ1-1; unclear D gene. CDR3 length equals 12 residues. From germline, CDR1 is SGHNT and CDR2 YYREEE (reference sequence). V was trimmed by 1 base and J by 6 bases, leaving 7 bases between them.

This clonotype was observed a handful of times. This chain connects TRBV12-3 or TRBV12-4 to TRBJ2-1; TRBD2 matches 14 bases. The CDR3 is 18 residues long. V was clipped by 3 bases and J by 0 bases; unmatched bases: 4. This CDR3 is CASSFSGLAGVSYNEQFF. The DNA of the CDR3 is TGTGCCAGCAGTTTCTCGGGACTAGCGGGAGTCTCCTACAATGAGCAGTTCTTC.

For the CDR3, the DNA is TGTGCCAGCAGCCCCGGACTAGCGGGGGCCCAGTACTTC. Protein: CASSPGLAGAQYF. V usage is TRBV5-4 and J usage is TRBJ2-5; 13 bases align to TRBD2. Germline V gene lookup returns CDR1 SGHNT and CDR2 YYREEE (reference sequence). V dropped 4 bases and J dropped 9; count of bases not matched to a gene: 3. The CDR3 covers 13 residues.

This clonotype appeared a few times. Possible read error: a much larger clone is one base away. The genes are TRBV19 and TRBJ1-5; D might be TRBD1 (5 bases). This CDR3 comprises 13 residues. Germline V CDR1 and CDR2: LNHDA, SQIVND (reference sequence). The chain's CDR3 is CASGIDVRGTQHF. CDR3 DNA sequence: TGTGCCAGTGGTATAGACGTTAGGGGTACCCAGCATTTT.

In its sample, this clonotype was seen many times. The genes are TRBV28 and TRBJ2-7, with D unclear. The CDR3 loop spans 15 amino acids. V was clipped by 5 bases and J by 0 bases, with 14 bases between them. The germline CDR1 and CDR2 sequences are MDHEN and SYDVKM. This CDR3 reads CASSGLRRNSYEQYF. The CDR3 bases are TGTGCCAGCAGTGGTCTTCGGCGCAACTCCTACGAGCAGTACTTC.

This clonotype was picked up many times. This could be a read error, since a much larger clone is one nucleotide away. This chain uses TRBV7-8 with TRBJ2-5; 7 nucleotides match TRBD2. From germline, CDR1 is SGHVS and CDR2 FQNEAQ. The CDR3 has 15 amino acids. The CDR3, as DNA: TGTGCCAGCAGAACCATGTCGGGGGGTAAGGAGACCCAGCACTTC. It codes for CASRTMSGGKETQHF. Looking up the rest from reference TRBV7-8 and TRBJ2-5 gives the full variable domain: GAGVSQSPRYKVAKRGQDVALRCDPISGHVSLFWYQQALGQGPEFLTYFQNEAQLDKSGLPSDRFFAERPEGSVSTLKIQRTQQEDSAVYLCASRTMSGGKETQHFGPGTRLLVL.

This clonotype was observed a few times. The V gene is TRBV27, the J gene TRBJ2-1; no clear D. Trimming took 8 bases from V and 7 from J, leaving 18 bases between them. Germline CDR1 MNHEY, CDR2 SMNVEV (reference sequence). This CDR3 region has 14 residues. The DNA of the CDR3 is TGTGCCAGCTCAATGTGGGGATTAGTAAATGAGCAGTTCTTC. Its translation is CASSMWGLVNEQFF.

This clonotype came up many times. V and J are TRBV30 and TRBJ1-6; 7 nucleotides agree with TRBD1. V lost 3 bases and J lost 6; bases outside the gene matches: 2. There are 13 residues in the CDR3. Germline values: CDR1 GTSNPN, CDR2 SVGIG (reference sequence). In nucleotides, the CDR3 is TGTGCCTGGAGGGGACAGCCTAATTCACCCCTCCACTTT. Amino acids: CAWRGQPNSPLHF.

V is TRBV7-9 and J is TRBJ1-5; possible D gene TRBD1, 5 bases. CDR1 and CDR2 from the germline V gene are SEHNR and FQNEAQ (reference sequence). Between the trimmed V and J ends, which lost 5 bases and 8 bases, there was a span of 19 bases. CDR3 size: 15 residues. In nucleotides, the CDR3 is TGTGCCAGCAGCGTCGCAGTCGGGTTGGGGGAGCCCCAGCATTTT. This translates into CASSVAVGLGEPQHF. Using reference TRBV7-9 and TRBJ1-5 for the parts outside the CDR3, the full variable domain is DTGVSQNPRHKITKRGQNVTFRCDPISEHNRLYWYRQTLGQGPEFLTYFQNEAQLEKSRLLSDRFSAERPKGSFSTLEIQRTEQGDSAMYLCASSVAVGLGEPQHFGDGTRLSIL.

There are many counts of this clonotype. V and J are TRBV12-3 or TRBV12-4 and TRBJ1-5; possibly TRBD1 for D (5 bases). The V gene lost 7 bases and the J gene lost 0 bases, with 10 bases spanning the gap. The CDR3 loop spans 14 amino acids. The CDR3 nucleotides read TGTGCCAGCACCCTGACAGTTAGCAATCAGCCCCAGCATTTT. Translated, it gives CASTLTVSNQPQHF.

This clonotype came up many times. This CDR3 reads CASSISGTGVRNEQFF. DNA for the CDR3: TGTGCCAGTAGTATATCCGGGACAGGGGTAAGAAATGAGCAGTTCTTC. V gene TRBV19 combines with J gene TRBJ2-1; 10 bases match TRBD1. Looked up from germline, CDR1 is LNHDA and CDR2 is SQIVND (reference sequence). V lost 2 bases, J lost 7 bases, and 8 bases stayed unmatched. The CDR3 has 16 amino acids. The full variable domain, in which reference TRBV19 and TRBJ2-1 provide the parts outside the CDR3, is DGGITQSPKYLFRKEGQNVTLSCEQNLNHDAMYWYRQDPGQGLRLIYYSQIVNDFQKGDIAEGYSVSREKKESFPLTVTSAQKNPTAFYLCASSISGTGVRNEQFFGPGTRLTVL.

As regards this clonotype: A read error may produce the germline difference seen at one junction end. V and J are TRBV19 and TRBJ2-7; tentatively, D is TRBD1 (5 bases). From germline, CDR1 is LNHDA and CDR2 SQIVND (reference sequence). The CDR3 is 17 amino acids. As DNA, the CDR3 is TGTGCCAGTAGAATAGACAGTTCCCCGTTCGCTACGACCGAGCAGTACTTC. Its translation: CASRIDSSPFATTEQYF.

This clonotype was picked up many times. This sequence joins TRBV7-2 and TRBJ2-3, with a weak D call TRBD1 (5 bases). The V gene's germline CDR1 is SGHTA and CDR2 FQGNSA. V was clipped by 4 bases and J by 2 bases, with 13 bases between them. This CDR3 contains 15 residues. The CDR3 spells CASSSGHTDTDTQYF. CDR3 sequence (DNA): TGTGCCAGCAGCTCAGGACATACTGACACAGATACGCAGTATTTT. Full variable domain (rest looked up from reference TRBV7-2 and TRBJ2-3): GAGVSQSPSNKVTEKGKDVELRCDPISGHTALYWYRQSLGQGLEFLIYFQGNSAPDKSGLPSDRFSAERTGGSVSTLTIQRTQQEDSAVYLCASSSGHTDTDTQYFGPGTRLTVL.